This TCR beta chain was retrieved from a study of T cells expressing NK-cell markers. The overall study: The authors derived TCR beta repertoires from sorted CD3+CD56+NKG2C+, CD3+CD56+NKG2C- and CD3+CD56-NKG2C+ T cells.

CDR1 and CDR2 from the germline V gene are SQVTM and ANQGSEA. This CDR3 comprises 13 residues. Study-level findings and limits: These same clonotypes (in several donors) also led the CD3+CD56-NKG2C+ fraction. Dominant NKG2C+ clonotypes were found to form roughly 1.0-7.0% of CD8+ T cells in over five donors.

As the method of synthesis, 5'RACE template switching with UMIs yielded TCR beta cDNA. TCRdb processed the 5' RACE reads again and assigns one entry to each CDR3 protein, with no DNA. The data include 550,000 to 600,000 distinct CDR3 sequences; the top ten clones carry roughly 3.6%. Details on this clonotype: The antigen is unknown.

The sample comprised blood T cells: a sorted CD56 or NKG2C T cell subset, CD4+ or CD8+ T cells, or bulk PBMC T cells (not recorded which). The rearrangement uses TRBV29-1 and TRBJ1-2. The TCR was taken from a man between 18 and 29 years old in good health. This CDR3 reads CSVDGRTAVLSSF.